The 21 T cell receptor beta chains listed next were all sequenced from one sample in a study of T cells in Graves' hyperthyroidism and ophthalmopathy. What was amplified from RNA transcripts were TCR beta CDR3 regions. A set of HTBI primers served as the primers for a first-round RT-PCR of the TCR CDR3. TCRdb passed the multiplex PCR reads through MiXCR, listing each CDR3 protein once. The sample lists 600,000 or so distinct CDR3 sequences; 14% were seen once. The sequenced sample consisted of blood. The receptors here all came from a woman younger than 30 with Graves' ophthalmopathy.

This clonotype was observed at least ten times. V gene TRBV27 combines with J gene TRBJ1-1; D not resolved. CDR1 and CDR2 from the germline V gene are MNHEY and SMNVEV (reference sequence). V was shortened by 3 bases and J by 6 bases, with 14 bases between the two germline ends. This CDR3 region has 14 residues. This CDR3 reads CASSFLLPGAEAFF. For the CDR3, the DNA is TGTGCCAGCAGTTTTTTGCTCCCTGGGGCTGAAGCTTTCTTT.

This clonotype has ten or more counts. The chain has TRBV7-2 and TRBJ2-3, with D tentatively TRBD1 or TRBD2 (5 bases each). In germline, CDR1 is SGHTA, CDR2 FQGNSA. The V gene lost 6 bases and the J gene lost 3 bases, with 16 bases spanning the gap. The CDR3 is 15 amino acids. CDR3: CASRRIWDGTDTQYF. For the CDR3, the DNA is TGTGCCAGCAGACGTATTTGGGACGGAACAGATACGCAGTATTTT. The whole variable domain, remainder taken from reference TRBV7-2 and TRBJ2-3, is GAGVSQSPSNKVTEKGKDVELRCDPISGHTALYWYRQSLGQGLEFLIYFQGNSAPDKSGLPSDRFSAERTGGSVSTLTIQRTQQEDSAVYLCASRRIWDGTDTQYFGPGTRLTVL.

The chain employs TRBV5-8 and TRBJ2-4, with 11 nucleotides matching TRBD2. Unmatched junction bases numbered 18, after V lost 2 bases and J lost 8 bases. This CDR3 is built from 19 residues. Germline V gene data show CDR1 as SGHTS and CDR2 as YDEGEE. DNA of the CDR3: TGTGCCAGCAGCTTCCGACGGGACAAGGGACTAGCGGATCGGGACATTCAGTACTTC. It codes for CASSFRRDKGLADRDIQYF.

The genes are TRBV11-2 and TRBJ1-2, with D uncertain. Germline-derived CDR1 and CDR2 are SGHAT and FQNNGV. The V end lost 0 bases, the J end lost 4 bases, and 6 bases lay between the germline ends. The CDR3 extends over 13 amino acids. CDR3 protein: CASSLEVSYGYTF. In nucleotides, the CDR3 is TGTGCCAGCAGCTTAGAAGTAAGCTATGGCTACACCTTC.

The chain uses TRBV5-5 and TRBJ1-3; D gene ambiguous. The CDR3 has 14 residues. Germline V lookup: CDR1 SGHKS, CDR2 YYEKEE (reference sequence). V lost 0 bases and J lost 7, with 11 bases in between. DNA of the CDR3: TGTGCCAGCAGCTTGGGTCCACCAGGCAACACCATATATTTT. It encodes CASSLGPPGNTIYF. Based on the CDR3 plus reference TRBV5-5 and TRBJ1-3, the full variable domain is DAGVTQSPTHLIKTRGQQVTLRCSPISGHKSVSWYQQVLGQGPQFIFQYYEKEERGRGNFPDRFSARQFPNYSSELNVNALLLGDSALYLCASSLGPPGNTIYFGEGSWLTVV.

About this clonotype itself: This clone may be a read error of a much larger clone one base away. The rearrangement uses TRBV28 and TRBJ2-5; TRBD2 agrees at 11 bases. The germline CDR1 and CDR2 sequences are MDHEN and SYDVKM. This CDR3 spans 16 amino acids. The CDR3 loop is CACRTVAGGPGETQYF. In DNA form, the CDR3 reads TGTGCCTGCAGGACAGTAGCGGGAGGGCCGGGAGAGACCCAGTACTTC.

About this clonotype: A much larger clone differs by one base, so this may be a read error. This chain connects TRBV20-1 to TRBJ2-1, with 8 positions matching TRBD2. V trimming: 5 bases; J trimming: 8 bases; junction bases outside the gene matches: 11. This CDR3 has 14 amino acids. CDR1 is DFQATT, CDR2 SNEGSKA, per germline (reference sequence). CDR3 sequence reads: CSAGLVAGRDEQFF. The CDR3 nucleotides read TGCAGTGCTGGTTTGGTAGCGGGAAGGGATGAGCAGTTCTTC.

V is TRBV6-2 or TRBV6-3 and J is TRBJ2-5; possibly TRBD2 for D (5 bases). V lost 2 bases to trimming and J lost 2 bases, with 15 bases between them. Germline assignment: CDR1 MNHEY and CDR2 SVGEGT. The length of the CDR3 is 16 residues. CDR3 DNA: TGTGCCAGCAGTTACAACCCAACTAGGATACAAGAGACCCAGTACTTC. This gives the protein CASSYNPTRIQETQYF.

The table lists this clonotype with a few counts. This chain connects TRBV13 to TRBJ1-2, with TRBD1 matching 7 bases. The CDR3 loop spans 12 amino acids. V lost 5 bases and J lost 10; bases outside the gene matches: 7. Germline loops: CDR1 PRHDT, CDR2 FYEKMQ (reference sequence). The CDR3 nucleotides read TGTGCCAGCAGCAACCGACAGGGCCCCTACACCTTC. Protein product: CASSNRQGPYTF.

This clonotype was counted ten times or more. The DNA for the CDR3 is TGTGCCAGCAGCTTCTATGACAGGGTTGGAGGCGAGCAGTACTTC. This translates into CASSFYDRVGGEQYF. V and J are TRBV5-6 and TRBJ2-7, with 7 bases identical to TRBD1. CDR3 size: 15 residues. Unmatched junction bases numbered 11, after V lost 2 bases and J lost 6 bases. The germline CDR1 and CDR2 sequences are SGHDT and YYEEEE. The whole variable domain, filled in from reference TRBV5-6 and TRBJ2-7, reads DAGVTQSPTHLIKTRGQQVTLRCSPKSGHDTVSWYQQALGQGPQFIFQYYEEEERQRGNFPDRFSGHQFPNYSSELNVNALLLGDSALYLCASSFYDRVGGEQYFGPGTRLTVT.

In its sample, this clonotype was seen many times. The J gene is TRBJ1-6, the V gene TRBV6-5; a weak D match, TRBD1 (5 bases). Trimming stripped 2 bases from V and 9 bases from J, with 14 bases between. CDR1 is MNHEY and CDR2 is SVGAGI in the germline V gene. This CDR3 comprises 15 residues. CDR3 coding DNA: TGTGCCAGCAGTTACGGGCAGGGACCTAGTTCACCCCTCCACTTT. Translated, it gives CASSYGQGPSSPLHF.

This clonotype was detected ten times or more. The chain carries TRBV24-1 and TRBJ2-7; D is uncertain. This CDR3 contains 13 residues. Germline V gene sequence: CDR1 KGHDR, CDR2 SFDVKD. V was shortened by 0 bases and J by 6 bases, with 8 bases between the two germline ends. The CDR3 DNA follows: TGTGCCACCAGTGATTTGCCGACGGGCGAGCAGTACTTC. This sequence encodes CATSDLPTGEQYF.

The sample holds many counts of this clonotype. The rearrangement uses TRBV6-2 or TRBV6-3 and TRBJ2-7; D is possibly TRBD2 (5 bases). This CDR3 comprises 17 residues. Trimming cost V 2 bases and J 0 bases, with 17 bases left between them. Germline V CDR1 and CDR2: MNHEY, SVGEGT. This chain's CDR3 is CASSYQPAAKSSYEQYF. Written as DNA, the CDR3 is TGTGCCAGCAGTTACCAACCAGCGGCCAAGTCCTCCTACGAGCAGTACTTC.

This clonotype was detected ten times or more. The rearrangement links TRBV7-9 to TRBJ2-5, with TRBD1 identical over 11 bases. With 5 bases clipped from V and 2 bases from J, the junction kept 4 bases outside the gene matches. The CDR3 totals 15 residues. In germline, CDR1 is SEHNR, CDR2 FQNEAQ (reference sequence). CDR3 coding DNA: TGTGCCAGCAGCGACCGGGACAGGGGGCAAGAGACCCAGTACTTC. Its translation: CASSDRDRGQETQYF. Variable domain in full (rest from reference TRBV7-9 and TRBJ2-5): DTGVSQNPRHKITKRGQNVTFRCDPISEHNRLYWYRQTLGQGPEFLTYFQNEAQLEKSRLLSDRFSAERPKGSFSTLEIQRTEQGDSAMYLCASSDRDRGQETQYFGPGTRLLVL.

This clonotype was counted ten times or more. CDR3 region: CASSFGAVEAGELFF. CDR3 in DNA: TGTGCCAGCAGTTTTGGAGCTGTAGAAGCCGGGGAGCTGTTTTTT. The chain links TRBV12-3 or TRBV12-4 to TRBJ2-2; no definite D call. V lost 3 bases to trimming and J lost 6 bases, with 14 bases between them. The CDR3 runs to 15 residues.

There are many counts of this clonotype. The chain uses TRBV18 and TRBJ2-4, with a tentative D call TRBD1 (5 bases). Germline V gene data show CDR1 as KGHSH and CDR2 as LQKENI. The CDR3 contains 15 residues. V was pared by 3 bases and J by 6 bases, with 15 bases between. This CDR3 reads CASSPSGLVVNIQYF. In DNA form, the CDR3 reads TGTGCCAGCTCACCGTCAGGGTTGGTTGTAAACATTCAGTACTTC.

This clonotype was counted only a few times. V usage is TRBV7-8 and J usage is TRBJ2-1; D gene uncertain. The CDR3 has 14 amino acids. Germline assignment: CDR1 SGHVS and CDR2 FQNEAQ. Between the trimmed V and J ends, which lost 4 bases and 6 bases, there was a span of 13 bases. The CDR3 spells CASSSRSRINEQFF. The CDR3 region has the DNA TGTGCCAGCAGCTCCCGGTCTAGGATCAATGAGCAGTTCTTC.

This clonotype was observed many times. The V and J genes are TRBV6-6 and TRBJ2-1; D not certain. V lost 1 base and J lost 8, with 3 bases in between. Germline assignment: CDR1 MNHNY and CDR2 SVGAGI (reference sequence). CDR3 size: 11 residues. CDR3 loop: CASSYWDEQFF. The CDR3 DNA follows: TGTGCCAGCAGTTACTGGGATGAGCAGTTCTTC.

This clonotype has ten or more counts. The CDR3 spells CASSGYNTGSYGYTF. CDR3 bases: TGTGCCAGCAGTGGTTATAATACAGGGAGCTATGGCTACACCTTC. The J gene is TRBJ1-2, the V gene TRBV6-1; possible D gene TRBD1, 6 bases. CDR1 is MNHNS and CDR2 is SASEGT in the germline V gene. Trimming left V 4 bases short and J 4 bases short, with 16 bases between. This CDR3 spans 15 amino acids.

A note on this clonotype: A much bigger clone sits one base away, suggesting this may be a read error. This chain connects TRBV7-6 to TRBJ1-5; D is unresolved. This CDR3 comprises 15 residues. From germline, CDR1 is SGHVS and CDR2 FNYEAQ. DNA of the CDR3: TGTGCCAGCAGCTTAGGGCCTGGGCCCAATCAGCCCAAGCATTTT. It specifies CASSLGPGPNQPKHF. The variable domain in full, with the rest retrieved from reference TRBV7-6 and TRBJ1-5, is GAGVSQSPRYKVTKRGQDVALRCDPISGHVSLYWYRQALGQGPEFLTYFNYEAQQDKSGLPNDRFSAERPEGSISTLTIQRTEQRDSAMYRCASSLGPGPNQPKHFGDGTRLSIL.

This clonotype was counted many times. The genes are TRBV4-2 and TRBJ1-2; TRBD1 agrees at 7 bases. The germline V gene encodes CDR1 LGHNA and CDR2 YNFKEQ. V lost 2 bases and J lost 8; bases outside the gene matches: 8. CDR3 length equals 14 residues. In DNA form, the CDR3 reads TGTGCCAGCAGCCAAAGACGGGACAGTGAGGGCTACACCTTC. Translated: CASSQRRDSEGYTF.